This T cell receptor beta chain was captured by sequencing in a study of blood T cell repertoires in COVID-19 (dated by TCRdb to between 2020 and 2021). About the investigation overall: The collaborator samples originated in the United States, Italy and Spain and spanned the acute and convalescent phases of COVID-19. The material from the prospective study consisted of cDNA or gDNA derived from T cells, B-cell-depleted T cells, or PBMCs. The dataset comprised deeply sampled blood TCRbeta repertoires from subjects exposed to, actively infected with, or recovered from COVID-19. A freely available public database, intended as a resource for researchers studying the immune response to SARS-CoV-2, is where the repertoires were released. The samples were drawn from two sources: the first 160 participants of the ongoing ImmuneRACE study, and 950 to 1,500 subjects contributed by 6 global collaborators. Sample metadata almost always included a de-identified subject ID, COVID-19 status, age in years and sex. Where available, HLA class I and class II types were taken from metadata supplied by the sample provider and were not determined by assay-based typing.

Enrolling through a virtual design, the prospective study's participants ranged in age from roughly 18 to 95 years and lived across approximately 25 United States geographic areas. In the prospective study, cohorts were assigned on the basis of participant-reported clinical history obtained from a screening survey and a study questionnaire. ImmuneRACE Cohort 3 recovered participants were defined by two consecutive negative NP/OP PCR tests, healthcare professional clearance, or symptom resolution. In the prospective study, whole blood, serum and a nasopharyngeal or oropharyngeal swab were collected from each participant by mobile phlebotomists. Participants in the prospective study had the option to provide additional blood draws and questionnaires over a 2-month period. Prospective study blood samples were shipped either frozen or at room temperature before DNA extraction. Details on this clone: What this receptor recognizes is not known. Qualities for individual bases were not recorded, and no much larger clone is one base off.

Including the terminal cysteine and phenylalanine, the CDR3 comprises 17 residues. CDR3 DNA is the only sequence kept; it has 51 bases, read in frame from the first base. Per the germline V gene, SGHTA is the CDR1 and FQGTGA is the CDR2. Germline trimming: 5 bases from V, 4 bases from J; junction bases outside gene matches: 7. Study-wide findings and limitations: The amount of clinical and demographic metadata varied by source and participant and was provided uncurated.

TCRbeta CDR3 regions were amplified from genomic DNA using the immunoSEQ Assay, a bias-controlled multiplex PCR. In the original analysis: Within the assay, amplification of reference gene primers was used to estimate how many nucleated cells each sample contained. To quantify the absolute abundance of each unique TCRbeta CDR3 rearrangement, sequence reads were collapsed and filtered. For each sample, productive Simpson clonality was calculated as the square root of Simpson's diversity index across productive rearrangements. TCRdb stores this immuneACCESS table with in-frame sequences only. Part of the clones is absent; in the studies checked, under half of the shortfall reflects unresolved V genes, and no reason is known for the rest. That table furnishes V, J and clone size, whereas the DNA furnished D and trimming. Here the sample has approximately 150,000 clones; 75% to 85% occur a single time. The top ten hold approximately 14% of the sample.

Sequencing used PBMCs or T cells enriched from blood (not recorded which). The chain uses TRBV7-3 and TRBJ2-2; TRBD2 agrees with 13 junctional bases. The TCR was taken from a middle-aged man who had recovered from COVID-19. The CDR3 region reads CASSQGTSGAATGELFF. The sequence in DNA is TGTGCCAGCAGCCAGGGGACTAGCGGGGCCGCCACCGGGGAGCTGTTTTTT.